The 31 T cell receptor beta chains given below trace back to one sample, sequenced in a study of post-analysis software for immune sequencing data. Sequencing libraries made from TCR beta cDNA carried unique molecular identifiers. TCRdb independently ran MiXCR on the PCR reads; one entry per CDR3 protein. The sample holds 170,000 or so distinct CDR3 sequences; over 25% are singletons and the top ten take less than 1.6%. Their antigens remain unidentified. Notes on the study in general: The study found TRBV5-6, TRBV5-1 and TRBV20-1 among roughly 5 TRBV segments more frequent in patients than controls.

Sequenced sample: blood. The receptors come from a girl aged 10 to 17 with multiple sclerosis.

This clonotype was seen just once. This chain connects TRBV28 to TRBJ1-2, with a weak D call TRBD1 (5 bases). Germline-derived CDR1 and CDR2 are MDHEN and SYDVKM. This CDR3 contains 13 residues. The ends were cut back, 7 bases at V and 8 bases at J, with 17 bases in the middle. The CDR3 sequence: CASMVGTRLGYTF. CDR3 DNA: TGTGCCAGCATGGTCGGGACGAGACTCGGCTACACCTTC.

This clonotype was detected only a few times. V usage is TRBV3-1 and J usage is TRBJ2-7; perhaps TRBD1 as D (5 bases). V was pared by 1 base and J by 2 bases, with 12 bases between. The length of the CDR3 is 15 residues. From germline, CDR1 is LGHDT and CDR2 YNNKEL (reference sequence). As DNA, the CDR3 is TGTGCCAGCAGCCAAGCCAGGGTAGGGGCCTACGAGCAGTACTTC. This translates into CASSQARVGAYEQYF.

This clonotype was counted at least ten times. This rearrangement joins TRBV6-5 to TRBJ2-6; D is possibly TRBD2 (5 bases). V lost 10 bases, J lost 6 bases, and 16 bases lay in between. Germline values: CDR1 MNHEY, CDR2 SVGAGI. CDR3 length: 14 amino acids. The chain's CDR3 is CATREGIVANVLTF. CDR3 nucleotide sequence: TGTGCCACTCGGGAAGGTATTGTGGCCAACGTCCTGACTTTC.

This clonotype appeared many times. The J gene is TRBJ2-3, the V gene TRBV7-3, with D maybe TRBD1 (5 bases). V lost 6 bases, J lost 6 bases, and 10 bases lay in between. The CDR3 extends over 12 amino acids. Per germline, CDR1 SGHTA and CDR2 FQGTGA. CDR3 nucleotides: TGTGCCAGCAGTGCACCAGGGGATACGCAGTATTTT. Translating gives CASSAPGDTQYF.

CDR3 bases: TGTGCCACCAGTTTGGGACAGGGGAGACCCGGGGAGCTGTTTTTT. Its translation: CATSLGQGRPGELFF. J is TRBJ2-2 and V is TRBV24-1, with 10 bases that match TRBD1. The CDR3 runs 15 residues. J was trimmed by 6 bases and V by 6 bases; bases with no gene match: 6. The germline V gene has CDR1 KGHDR and CDR2 SFDVKD.

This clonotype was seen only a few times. The CDR3 is CASSPSPSRNTEAFF. The DNA of the CDR3 is TGTGCCAGCAGCCCCTCCCCTTCGCGGAACACTGAAGCTTTCTTT. V and J are TRBV7-2 and TRBJ1-1; D is ambiguous. The CDR3 is 15 amino acids. V lost 5 bases and J 1 base, leaving 14 bases between the germline ends. Per the germline V gene, CDR1 is SGHTA and CDR2 is FQGNSA.

CDR3 DNA: TGCGCCAGCAGCAGTTCCGGGACATTCCTCTCCTACGAGCAGTACTTC. The encoded protein is CASSSSGTFLSYEQYF. The genes are TRBV5-1 and TRBJ2-7; possibly TRBD1 for D (6 bases). Per germline, CDR1 SGHRS and CDR2 YFSETQ. Trimming removed 4 bases at V and 0 bases at J, with 17 bases between. This CDR3 has 16 amino acids.

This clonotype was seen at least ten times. CDR3 DNA: TGTGCCAGCAGCCCCTGGCTAGCGAGGATACAAGAGACCCAGTACTTC. This sequence encodes CASSPWLARIQETQYF. The chain carries TRBV12-3 or TRBV12-4 and TRBJ2-5; D perhaps matches TRBD2 (6 bases). V was trimmed by 6 bases and J by 2 bases, leaving 19 bases between them. There are 16 residues in the CDR3.

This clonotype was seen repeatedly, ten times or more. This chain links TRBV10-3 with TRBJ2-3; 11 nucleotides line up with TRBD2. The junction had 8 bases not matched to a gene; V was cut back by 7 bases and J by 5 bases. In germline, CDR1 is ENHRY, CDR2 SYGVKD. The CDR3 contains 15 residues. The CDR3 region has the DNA TGTGCCATCAATACTAGCGGGAGACGTGAAGATACGCAGTATTTT. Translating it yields CAINTSGRREDTQYF.

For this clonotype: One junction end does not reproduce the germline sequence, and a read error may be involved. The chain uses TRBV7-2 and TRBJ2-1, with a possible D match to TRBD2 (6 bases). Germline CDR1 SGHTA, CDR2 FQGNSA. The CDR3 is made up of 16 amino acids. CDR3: CACSWVGGIPYNEQFF. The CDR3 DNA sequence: TGTGCCTGCAGCTGGGTGGGGGGTATTCCCTACAATGAGCAGTTCTTC.

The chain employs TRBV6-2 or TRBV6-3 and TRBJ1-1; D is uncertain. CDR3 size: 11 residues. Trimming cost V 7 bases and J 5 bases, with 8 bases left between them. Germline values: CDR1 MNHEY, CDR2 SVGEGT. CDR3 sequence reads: CASTIRTEAFF. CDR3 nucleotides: TGTGCCAGCACCATCCGGACTGAAGCTTTCTTT.

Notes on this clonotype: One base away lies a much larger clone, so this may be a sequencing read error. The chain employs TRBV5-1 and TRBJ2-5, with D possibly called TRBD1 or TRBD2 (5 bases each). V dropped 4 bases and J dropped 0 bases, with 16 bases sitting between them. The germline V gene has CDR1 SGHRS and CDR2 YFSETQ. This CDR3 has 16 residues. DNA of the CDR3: TGCGCCAGCAGCCCCGGTACAGAGGGGTACCAAGAGACCCAGTACTTC. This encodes CASSPGTEGYQETQYF. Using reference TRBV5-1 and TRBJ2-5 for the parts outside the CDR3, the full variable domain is KAGVTQTPRYLIKTRGQQVTLSCSPISGHRSVSWYQQTPGQGLQFLFEYFSETQRNKGNFPGRFSGRQFSNSRSEMNVSTLELGDSALYLCASSPGTEGYQETQYFGPGTRLLVL.

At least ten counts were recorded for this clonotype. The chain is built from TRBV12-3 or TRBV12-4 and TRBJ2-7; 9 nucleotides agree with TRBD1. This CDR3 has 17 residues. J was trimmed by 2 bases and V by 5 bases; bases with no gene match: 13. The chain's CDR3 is CASSAPVGTGSTYEQYF. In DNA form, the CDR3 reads TGTGCCAGCAGTGCTCCGGTCGGGACAGGGTCGACCTACGAGCAGTACTTC.

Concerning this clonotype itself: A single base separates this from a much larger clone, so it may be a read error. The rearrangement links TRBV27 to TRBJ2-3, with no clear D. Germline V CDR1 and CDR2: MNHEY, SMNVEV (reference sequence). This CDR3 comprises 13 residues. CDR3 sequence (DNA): TGTGCCAGCAGCCTCTATGGGAAGGATACGCGGTATTTT. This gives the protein CASSLYGKDTRYF.

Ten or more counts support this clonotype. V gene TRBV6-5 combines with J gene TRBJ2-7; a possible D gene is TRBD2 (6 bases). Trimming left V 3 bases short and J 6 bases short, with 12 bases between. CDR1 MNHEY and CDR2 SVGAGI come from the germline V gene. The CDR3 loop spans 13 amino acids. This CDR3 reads CASSYMVGGEQYF. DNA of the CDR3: TGTGCCAGCAGTTATATGGTGGGGGGCGAGCAGTACTTC.

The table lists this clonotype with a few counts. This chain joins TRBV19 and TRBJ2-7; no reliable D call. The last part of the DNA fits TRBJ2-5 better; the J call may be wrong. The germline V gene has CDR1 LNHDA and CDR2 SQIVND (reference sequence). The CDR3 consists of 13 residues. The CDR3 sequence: CASSNIGGETQYF. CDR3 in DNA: TGTGCCAGTAGTAATATAGGTGGAGAGACCCAGTACTTC.

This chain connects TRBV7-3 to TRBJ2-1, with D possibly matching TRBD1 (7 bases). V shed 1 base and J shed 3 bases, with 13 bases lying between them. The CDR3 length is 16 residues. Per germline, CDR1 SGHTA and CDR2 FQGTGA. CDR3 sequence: CASSLSWQGGYNEQFF. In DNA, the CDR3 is TGTGCCAGCAGCTTAAGCTGGCAGGGGGGCTACAATGAGCAGTTCTTC.

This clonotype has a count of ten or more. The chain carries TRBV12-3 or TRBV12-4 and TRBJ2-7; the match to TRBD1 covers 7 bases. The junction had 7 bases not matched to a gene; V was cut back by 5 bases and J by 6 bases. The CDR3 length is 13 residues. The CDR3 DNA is TGTGCCAGCAGTGTAATCGACAGGGCCGAGCAGTACTTC. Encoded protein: CASSVIDRAEQYF.

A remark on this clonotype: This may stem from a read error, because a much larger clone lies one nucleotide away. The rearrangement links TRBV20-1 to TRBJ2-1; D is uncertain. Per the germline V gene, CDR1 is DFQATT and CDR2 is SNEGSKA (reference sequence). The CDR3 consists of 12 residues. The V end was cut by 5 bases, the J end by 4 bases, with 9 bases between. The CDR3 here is CSAPTNYNEQFF. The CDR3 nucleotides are TGCAGTGCTCCAACGAATTACAATGAGCAGTTCTTC.

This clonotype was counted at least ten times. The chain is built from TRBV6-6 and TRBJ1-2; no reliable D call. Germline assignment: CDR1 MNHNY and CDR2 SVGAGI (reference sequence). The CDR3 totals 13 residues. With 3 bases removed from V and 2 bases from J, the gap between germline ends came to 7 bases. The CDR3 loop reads CASSYLPNYGYTF. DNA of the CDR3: TGTGCCAGCAGTTATCTCCCCAACTATGGCTACACCTTC.

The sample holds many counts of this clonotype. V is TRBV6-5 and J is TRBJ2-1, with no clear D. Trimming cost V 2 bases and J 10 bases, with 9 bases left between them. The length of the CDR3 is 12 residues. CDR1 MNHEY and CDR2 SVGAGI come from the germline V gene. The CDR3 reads CASSYRVGEQFF. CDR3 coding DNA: TGTGCCAGCAGTTACAGGGTCGGGGAGCAGTTCTTC.

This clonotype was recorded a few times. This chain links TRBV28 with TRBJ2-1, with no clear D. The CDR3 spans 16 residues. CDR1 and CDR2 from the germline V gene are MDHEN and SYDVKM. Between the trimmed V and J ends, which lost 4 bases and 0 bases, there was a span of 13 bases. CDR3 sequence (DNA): TGTGCCAGCAGTTCTGGGGTGTTAACCTCCTACAATGAGCAGTTCTTC. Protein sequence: CASSSGVLTSYNEQFF.

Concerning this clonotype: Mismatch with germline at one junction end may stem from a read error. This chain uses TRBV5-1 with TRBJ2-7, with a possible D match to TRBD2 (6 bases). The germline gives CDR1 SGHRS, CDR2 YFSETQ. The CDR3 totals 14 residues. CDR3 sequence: CASNLFGEEETRYF. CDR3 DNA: TGCGCCAGCAACTTGTTCGGGGAGGAAGAGACCCGGTACTTC.

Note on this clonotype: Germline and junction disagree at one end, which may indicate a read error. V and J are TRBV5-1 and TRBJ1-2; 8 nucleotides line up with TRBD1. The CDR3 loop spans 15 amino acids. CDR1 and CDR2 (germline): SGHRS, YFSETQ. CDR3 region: CANSLEQGAVYGYTF. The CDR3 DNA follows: TGCGCCAACAGCTTGGAGCAGGGGGCAGTCTATGGCTACACCTTC.

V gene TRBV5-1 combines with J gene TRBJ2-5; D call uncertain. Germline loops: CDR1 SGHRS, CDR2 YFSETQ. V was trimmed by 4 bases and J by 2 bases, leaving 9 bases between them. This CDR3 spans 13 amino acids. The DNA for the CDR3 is TGCGCCAGCAGCATTGGATTGCAAGAGACCCAGTACTTC. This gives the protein CASSIGLQETQYF.

CDR3 sequence: CASSPSFEGNTIYF. CDR3 nucleotides: TGTGCCAGCAGTCCCTCGTTTGAAGGAAACACCATATATTTT. The V gene is TRBV12-3 or TRBV12-4, the J gene TRBJ1-3; D gene uncertain. V was shortened by 5 bases and J by 4 bases, with 12 bases between the two germline ends. This CDR3 comprises 14 residues.

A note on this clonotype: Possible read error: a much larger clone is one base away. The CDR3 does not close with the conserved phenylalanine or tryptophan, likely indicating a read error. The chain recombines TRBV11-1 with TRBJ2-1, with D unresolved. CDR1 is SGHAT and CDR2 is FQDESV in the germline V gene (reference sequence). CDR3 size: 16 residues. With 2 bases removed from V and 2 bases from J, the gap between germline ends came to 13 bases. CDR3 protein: CASSLYGPLAYNEQFV. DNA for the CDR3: TGTGCCAGCAGCTTATACGGGCCGCTAGCCTACAATGAGCAGTTCGTC.

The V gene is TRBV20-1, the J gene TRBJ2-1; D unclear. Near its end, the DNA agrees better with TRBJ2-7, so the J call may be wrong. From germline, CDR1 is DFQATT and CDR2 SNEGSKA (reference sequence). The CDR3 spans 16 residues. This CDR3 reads CSARGELSRYYNEQYF. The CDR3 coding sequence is TGCAGTGCTAGAGGGGAACTCTCACGATACTACAATGAGCAGTACTTC.

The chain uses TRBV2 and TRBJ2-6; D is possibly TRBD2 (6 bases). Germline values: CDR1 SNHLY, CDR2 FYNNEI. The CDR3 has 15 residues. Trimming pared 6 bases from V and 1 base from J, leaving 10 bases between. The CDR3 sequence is CASSKRASGANVLTF. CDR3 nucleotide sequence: TGTGCCAGCAGCAAGCGGGCGTCTGGGGCCAACGTCCTGACTTTC.

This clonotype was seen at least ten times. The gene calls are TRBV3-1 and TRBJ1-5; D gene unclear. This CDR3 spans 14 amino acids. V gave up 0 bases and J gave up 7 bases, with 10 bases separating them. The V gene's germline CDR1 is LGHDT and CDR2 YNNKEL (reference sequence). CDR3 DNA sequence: TGTGCCAGCAGCCAAGATTCAGTGTCACAGCCCCAGCATTTT. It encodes CASSQDSVSQPQHF. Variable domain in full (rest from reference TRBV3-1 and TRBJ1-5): DTAVSQTPKYLVTQMGNDKSIKCEQNLGHDTMYWYKQDSKKFLKIMFSYNNKELIINETVPNRFSPKSPDKAHLNLHINSLELGDSAVYFCASSQDSVSQPQHFGDGTRLSIL.

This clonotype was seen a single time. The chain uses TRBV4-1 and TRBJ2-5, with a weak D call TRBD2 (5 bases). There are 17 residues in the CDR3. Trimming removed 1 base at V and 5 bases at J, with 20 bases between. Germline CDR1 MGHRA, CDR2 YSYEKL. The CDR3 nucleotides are TGCGCCAGCAGCCAAGTATCCGCGGGCTTTCTCCGGGAGACCCAGTACTTC. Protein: CASSQVSAGFLRETQYF.